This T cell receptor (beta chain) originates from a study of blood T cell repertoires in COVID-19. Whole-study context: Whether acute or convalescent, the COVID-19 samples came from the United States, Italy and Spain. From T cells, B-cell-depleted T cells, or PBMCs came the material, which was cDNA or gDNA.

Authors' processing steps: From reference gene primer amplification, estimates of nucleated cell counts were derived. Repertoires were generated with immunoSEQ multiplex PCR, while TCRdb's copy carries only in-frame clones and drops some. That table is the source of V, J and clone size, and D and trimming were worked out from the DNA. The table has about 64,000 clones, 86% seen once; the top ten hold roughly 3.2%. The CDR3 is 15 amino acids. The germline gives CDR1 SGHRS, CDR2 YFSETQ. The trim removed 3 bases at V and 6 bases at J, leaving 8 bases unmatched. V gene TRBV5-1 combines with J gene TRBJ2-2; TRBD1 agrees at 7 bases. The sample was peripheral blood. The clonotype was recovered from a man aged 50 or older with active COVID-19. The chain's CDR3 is CASSSRQGGSGELFF. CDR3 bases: TGCGCCAGCAGCTCCCGACAGGGTGGGTCCGGGGAGCTGTTTTTT.